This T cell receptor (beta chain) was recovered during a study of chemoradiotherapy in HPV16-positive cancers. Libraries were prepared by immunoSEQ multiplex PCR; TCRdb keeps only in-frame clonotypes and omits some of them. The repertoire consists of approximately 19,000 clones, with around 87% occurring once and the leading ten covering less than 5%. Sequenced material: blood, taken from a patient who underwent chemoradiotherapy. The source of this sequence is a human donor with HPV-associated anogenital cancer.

CDR3 loop: CASSGLGGGYTF. The CDR3 nucleotides read TGTGCCAGCAGTGGCCTCGGGGGTGGCTACACCTTC. This sequence joins TRBV6-1 and TRBJ1-2, with D possibly matching TRBD1 (5 bases). The germline V gene has CDR1 MNHNS and CDR2 SASEGT. The CDR3 is 12 amino acids. V gave up 4 bases and J gave up 7 bases, with 10 bases separating them.